Included here is one T cell receptor (beta chain) sequence, with context. Its specificity is unknown. TCRdb used MiXCR to reprocess the 5' RACE reads, holding one entry per CDR3 protein. The table has tens of thousands of distinct CDR3 sequences, 8% to 13% seen once. This specimen comes from a study of early T cells in non-severe SARS-CoV-2 infection. Looked up from germline, CDR1 is MDHEN and CDR2 is SYDVKM. This CDR3 has 14 residues. V was pared by 8 bases and J by 8 bases, with 4 bases of the junction left unmatched. Study-level findings and limits: Comparison of clonotypes with VDJdb favored anti-spike CD8 responses while missing private and CD4 specificities.

Sequenced here: whole blood, sampled at baseline. This rearrangement joins TRBV28 to TRBJ2-1; 15 bases line up with TRBD2. The origin of this receptor is an adult who was a healthcare worker with PCR-confirmed SARS-CoV-2 infection or an uninfected control (not recorded which). This CDR3 reads CASHGTSGRYEQFF. CDR3 nucleotides: TGTGCCAGCCATGGGACTAGCGGGAGGTATGAGCAGTTCTTC.